What follows are 21 T cell receptor beta chains derived from one specimen sequenced in a study of CD8+CD57+ T cells in acquired aplastic anemia. Profiling of TCR beta VDJ combinations and CDR3 sequences used genomic DNA as template. TCRdb re-called the reads with MiXCR, one entry per CDR3 protein. The sample lists around 200,000 distinct CDR3 sequences, 65% occurring once. Whoever was chosen for sequencing had shown CD8+CD57+ cell expansion by flow cytometry. The sample taken for sequencing was sorted CD4+, CD8+, or CD8+CD57+ T cells (not recorded which) from PBMCs. The receptors stem from a human donor with aplastic anemia.

This chain joins TRBV5-4 and TRBJ1-5; D unresolved. This CDR3 has 15 residues. The germline V and J ends were trimmed by 4 bases and 3 bases, with 14 bases remaining between them. The germline CDR1 and CDR2 sequences are SGHNT and YYREEE (reference sequence). This CDR3 reads CASSLGYRSNQPQHF. The CDR3 DNA reads TGTGCCAGCAGCCTGGGATATAGGTCCAATCAGCCCCAGCATTTT.

This clonotype appeared a few times. V usage is TRBV15 and J usage is TRBJ2-7; D may be TRBD1 (5 bases). V lost 4 bases and J lost 2, with 9 bases in between. The CDR3 runs 13 residues. The germline V gene encodes CDR1 LNHNV and CDR2 YYDKDF (reference sequence). Here the CDR3 reads CATSNRFPYEQYF. The CDR3, as DNA: TGTGCCACCAGCAACAGGTTCCCCTACGAGCAGTACTTC. The full variable domain, rest sourced from reference TRBV15 and TRBJ2-7, is DAMVIQNPRYQVTQFGKPVTLSCSQTLNHNVMYWYQQKSSQAPKLLFHYYDKDFNNEADTPDNFQSRRPNTSFCFLDIRSPGLGDTAMYLCATSNRFPYEQYFGPGTRLTVT.

The rearrangement links TRBV15 to TRBJ2-1; 11 bases agree with TRBD1. V gave up 3 bases and J gave up 10 bases; unmatched junction bases: 32. The germline V gene has CDR1 LNHNV and CDR2 YYDKDF (reference sequence). CDR3 length equals 23 residues. The CDR3: CATSSSRSGQGVFGSSQSYEQFF. CDR3 sequence (DNA): TGTGCCACCAGCAGCTCCAGGTCGGGACAGGGGGTCTTTGGGTCTAGCCAATCCTACGAGCAGTTCTTC. Filled out from reference TRBV15 and TRBJ2-1, the complete variable domain reads DAMVIQNPRYQVTQFGKPVTLSCSQTLNHNVMYWYQQKSSQAPKLLFHYYDKDFNNEADTPDNFQSRRPNTSFCFLDIRSPGLGDTAMYLCATSSSRSGQGVFGSSQSYEQFFGPGTRLTVL.

The rearrangement links TRBV9 to TRBJ2-7; D is perhaps TRBD2 (6 bases). This CDR3 spans 13 amino acids. Germline lookup yields CDR1 SGDLS and CDR2 YYNGEE. The V gene lost 3 bases and the J gene lost 5 bases, with 12 bases spanning the gap. The CDR3 DNA sequence: TGTGCCAGCAGCGCCGGGGGAGGTCACGAGCAGTACTTC. It encodes CASSAGGGHEQYF.

The rearrangement links TRBV7-9 to TRBJ2-7; 10 nucleotides align to TRBD2. There are 15 residues in the CDR3. The germline gives CDR1 SEHNR, CDR2 FQNEAQ (reference sequence). J gave up 3 bases and V 2 bases, and 4 bases lay outside the gene matches. The CDR3 nucleotides read TGTGCCAGCAGCTTATTGGTAGCGGGAGGCTACGAGCAGTACTTC. It translates to CASSLLVAGGYEQYF.

The chain recombines TRBV24-1 with TRBJ2-3; D is perhaps TRBD2 (5 bases). Germline V gene sequence: CDR1 KGHDR, CDR2 SFDVKD. CDR3 size: 17 residues. V lost 1 base and J lost 3, with 16 bases in between. The DNA of the CDR3 is TGTGCCACCAGTGATTTCCCAACTAGTCGAGTAACAGATACGCAGTATTTT. This translates into CATSDFPTSRVTDTQYF.

The V call is TRBV20-1, the J call TRBJ1-6; TRBD1 aligns across 7 bases. Germline-derived CDR1 and CDR2 are DFQATT and SNEGSKA (reference sequence). CDR3 length: 14 amino acids. V was pared by 2 bases and J by 6 bases, with 4 bases of the junction left unmatched. In nucleotides, the CDR3 is TGCAGTGCTAGACCCGGGACAGCTAATTCACCCCTCCACTTT. Its translation: CSARPGTANSPLHF.

The rearrangement uses TRBV2 and TRBJ2-3, with 9 bases that match TRBD1. The junction had 4 bases not matched to a gene; V was cut back by 4 bases and J by 5 bases. Germline V lookup: CDR1 SNHLY, CDR2 FYNNEI. This CDR3 has 14 amino acids. In DNA form, the CDR3 reads TGTGCCAGCAGTGTGACAGGGGGAAGAGATACGCAGTATTTT. Its protein product is CASSVTGGRDTQYF.

The CDR3 spells CSARDLGGSQTNEQFF. The CDR3 coding sequence is TGCAGTGCTAGAGATCTTGGCGGGAGTCAGACCAATGAGCAGTTCTTC. V and J are TRBV20-1 and TRBJ2-1; TRBD2 matches at 7 bases. The CDR3 is made up of 16 amino acids. Germline V CDR1 and CDR2: DFQATT, SNEGSKA (reference sequence). The J segment lost 6 bases and the V segment lost 0 bases, leaving 11 bases of the junction unmatched.

This clonotype appeared many times. CDR3: CATSDSDRGNNEQFF. CDR3 DNA sequence: TGTGCCACCAGTGATTCCGACAGGGGAAACAATGAGCAGTTCTTC. This chain uses TRBV24-1 with TRBJ2-1, with 8 bases identical to TRBD1. The length of the CDR3 is 15 residues. Per germline, CDR1 KGHDR and CDR2 SFDVKD. V gave up 2 bases and J gave up 5 bases; unmatched junction bases: 4.

This clonotype has a handful of counts. The V gene is TRBV29-1, the J gene TRBJ2-1, with D possibly being TRBD2 (6 bases). Trimming shortened V by 3 bases and J by 4 bases, and 16 bases separated the two germline ends. The CDR3 is 15 residues long. Germline loops: CDR1 SQVTM, CDR2 ANQGSEA. CDR3 region: CSVDRVSGAYNEQFF. As DNA, the CDR3 is TGCAGCGTTGACAGAGTTAGCGGAGCGTACAATGAGCAGTTCTTC.

V gene TRBV10-3 combines with J gene TRBJ2-7; TRBD2 aligns across 7 bases. Per the germline V gene, CDR1 is ENHRY and CDR2 is SYGVKD. V shed 2 bases and J 2 bases; nucleotides not matched to a gene: 6. The CDR3 contains 15 residues. CDR3 nucleotide sequence: TGTGCCATCAGTGAGGACGCGGGGAGGGCCTACGAGCAGTACTTC. As protein: CAISEDAGRAYEQYF.

The CDR3 region is CATSSRVGLTGSYEQYF. The CDR3 DNA follows: TGTGCCACCAGCTCCAGGGTCGGGCTTACCGGCTCCTACGAGCAGTACTTC. The rearrangement joins TRBV15 to TRBJ2-7, with D possibly being TRBD1 (5 bases). Trimming stripped 5 bases from V and 0 bases from J, with 20 bases between. This CDR3 is 17 amino acids long. CDR1 is LNHNV, CDR2 YYDKDF, per germline (reference sequence).

This chain links TRBV9 with TRBJ1-6, with 9 bases lining up with TRBD1. CDR1 is SGDLS and CDR2 is YYNGEE in the germline V gene. The ends lost 0 bases at V and 9 bases at J; junction bases unmatched: 4. CDR3 length: 15 residues. In DNA form, the CDR3 reads TGTGCCAGCAGCGTAGGACAGGGGGGTACTTCACCCCTCCACTTT. This gives the protein CASSVGQGGTSPLHF. The full variable domain, completed using reference TRBV9 and TRBJ1-6, is DSGVTQTPKHLITATGQRVTLRCSPRSGDLSVYWYQQSLDQGLQFLIQYYNGEERAKGNILERFSAQQFPDLHSELNLSSLELGDSALYFCASSVGQGGTSPLHFGNGTRLTVT.

The rearrangement joins TRBV7-9 to TRBJ1-1, with 8 bases fitting TRBD1. Germline CDR1 is SEHNR and CDR2 is FQNEAQ (reference sequence). This CDR3 contains 15 residues. With V trimmed by 5 bases and J by 4 bases, 9 bases remained unmatched. The CDR3 DNA sequence: TGTGCCAGCAGCCAGAACAGGGGGTCGGGCACTGAAGCTTTCTTT. This encodes CASSQNRGSGTEAFF.

The chain carries TRBV7-2 and TRBJ1-1; D may be TRBD1 (5 bases). The CDR3 is 13 residues long. Germline values: CDR1 SGHTA, CDR2 FQGNSA. The ends were cut back, 7 bases at V and 8 bases at J, with 17 bases in the middle. The CDR3 DNA reads TGTGCCAGCACGCTTAGAAACGGGGCCGAAGCTTTCTTT. As protein: CASTLRNGAEAFF.

The chain couples TRBV2 to TRBJ2-1; D not resolved. Looked up from germline, CDR1 is SNHLY and CDR2 is FYNNEI. Trimming removed 4 bases from V and 4 bases from J, with 8 bases in between. This CDR3 spans 13 amino acids. The CDR3 reads CASSVYQYNEQFF. The CDR3 DNA sequence: TGTGCCAGCAGTGTCTATCAGTACAATGAGCAGTTCTTC.

The chain couples TRBV20-1 to TRBJ2-7, with TRBD2 matching 8 bases. V gave up 3 bases and J gave up 5 bases; unmatched junction bases: 12. This CDR3 region has 15 residues. The germline gives CDR1 DFQATT, CDR2 SNEGSKA (reference sequence). The CDR3 nucleotides read TGCAGTGCTAGGTCCGGGGGAAGCGGGAGCCACGAGCAGTACTTC. It translates to CSARSGGSGSHEQYF.

J is TRBJ2-1 and V is TRBV20-1; 7 nucleotides match TRBD2. This CDR3 spans 15 amino acids. Unmatched junction bases numbered 10, after V lost 5 bases and J lost 3 bases. CDR1 and CDR2 (germline): DFQATT, SNEGSKA (reference sequence). The CDR3 spells CSARQASGFYNEQFF. The DNA of the CDR3 is TGCAGTGCTCGACAAGCTAGCGGCTTCTACAATGAGCAGTTCTTC.

V gene TRBV7-2 combines with J gene TRBJ2-1; 7 positions match TRBD1. V shed 4 bases, J shed 4 bases, and the junction held 10 bases outside the gene matches. The CDR3 is 16 amino acids. The V gene's germline CDR1 is SGHTA and CDR2 FQGNSA. The CDR3 is CASSSRQGRKYNEQFF. The CDR3 region has the DNA TGTGCCAGCAGCTCCAGACAGGGACGGAAGTACAATGAGCAGTTCTTC.

This chain connects TRBV29-1 to TRBJ2-7, with D maybe TRBD2 (5 bases). The CDR3 sequence is 12 residues long. In germline, CDR1 is SQVTM, CDR2 ANQGSEA. V lost 6 bases and J lost 0, with 9 bases in between. The CDR3 region is CSVAGSSYEQYF. Here the CDR3 DNA reads TGCAGCGTGGCGGGTAGCTCCTACGAGCAGTACTTC.